This TCR beta chain was captured in a study of blood T cell repertoires in COVID-19. As for the study in general: Nucleic acid was either cDNA or gDNA, and it came from T cells, B-cell-depleted T cells, or PBMCs.

V was shortened by 3 bases and J by 5 bases, with 8 bases between the two germline ends. The CDR3 consists of 13 residues. Germline V gives CDR1 MNHEY, CDR2 SMNVEV (reference sequence). Assay used: immunoSEQ multiplex PCR; TCRdb lists only in-frame clones, some missing. The sample holds 110,000 to 150,000 clones, over 80% seen once. The cohort comprised adults aged roughly 18 to 100 years residing in around 25 US areas. Cohorts were determined from participant-reported clinical history. Recovered status applied to Cohort 3 donors who had two consecutive negative PCRs. It also applied to those with clearance or with symptom resolution.

The sample comprised PBMCs or T cells enriched from blood (not recorded which). The V gene is TRBV27, the J gene TRBJ1-5; D call uncertain. This receptor was taken from a man between 60 and 75 years old who had recovered from COVID-19. DNA of the CDR3: TGTGCCAGCAGTTTGCGGTCGGATCAGCCCCAGCATTTT. Translating it yields CASSLRSDQPQHF.